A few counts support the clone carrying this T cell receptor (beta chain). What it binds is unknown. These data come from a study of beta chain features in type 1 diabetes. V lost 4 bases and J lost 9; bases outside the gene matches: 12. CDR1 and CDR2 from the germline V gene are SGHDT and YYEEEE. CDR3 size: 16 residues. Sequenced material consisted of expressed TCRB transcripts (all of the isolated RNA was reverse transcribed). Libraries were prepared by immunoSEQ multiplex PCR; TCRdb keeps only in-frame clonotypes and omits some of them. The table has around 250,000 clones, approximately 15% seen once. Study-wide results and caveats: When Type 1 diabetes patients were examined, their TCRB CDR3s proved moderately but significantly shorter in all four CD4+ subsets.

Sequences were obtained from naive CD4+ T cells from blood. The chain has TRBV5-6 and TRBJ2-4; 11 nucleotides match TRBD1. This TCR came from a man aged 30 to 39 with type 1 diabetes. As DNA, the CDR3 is TGTGCCAGCAGCGCTTCCGGGACAGGGGGATTGGGCATTCAGTACTTC. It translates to CASSASGTGGLGIQYF.